A single sample is the source of the 30 T cell receptor beta chains below, sequenced in a study of OX40 agonist ivuxolimab in advanced cancers. Using immunoSEQ multiplex PCR, the repertoire was profiled, and TCRdb retains in-frame clones only, with some absent. Here the sample spans around 95,000 clones, roughly 90% being singletons. The sample was CD4+ or CD8+ T cells sorted from blood, taken in a trial of the OX40 agonist ivuxolimab. Receptor source: an adult with an advanced solid tumor such as melanoma, head and neck, liver or kidney cancer.

The chain combines TRBV2 with TRBJ2-3, with no clear D. Germline V gene lookup returns CDR1 SNHLY and CDR2 FYNNEI. The CDR3 runs 12 residues. Trimming removed 8 bases at V and 2 bases at J, with 8 bases between. Written as DNA, the CDR3 is TGTGCCAGCGGCAGATACACAGATACGCAGTATTTT. It encodes CASGRYTDTQYF. Supplemented by reference TRBV2 and TRBJ2-3, the full variable domain reads EPEVTQTPSHQVTQMGQEVILRCVPISNHLYFYWYRQILGQKVEFLVSFYNNEISEKSEIFDDQFSVERPDGSNFTLKIRSTKLEDSAMYFCASGRYTDTQYFGPGTRLTVL.

The chain links TRBV20-1 to TRBJ2-7, with unresolved D. Trimming took 6 bases from V and 3 from J, leaving 9 bases between them. The CDR3 extends over 11 amino acids. Per germline, CDR1 DFQATT and CDR2 SNEGSKA (reference sequence). As DNA, the CDR3 is TGCAGTGCCGAGCCCCACTACGAGCAGTACTTC. Protein sequence: CSAEPHYEQYF.

The chain carries TRBV19 and TRBJ2-5, with D perhaps matching TRBD2 (6 bases). CDR3 length equals 16 residues. The germline gives CDR1 LNHDA, CDR2 SQIVND (reference sequence). Trimming pared 1 base from V and 2 bases from J, leaving 14 bases between. This CDR3 is CASSIALATRQETQYF. In nucleotides, the CDR3 is TGTGCCAGTAGTATAGCCCTCGCGACTAGGCAAGAGACCCAGTACTTC.

The V gene is TRBV28, the J gene TRBJ1-1; 7 bases agree with TRBD1. V lost 6 bases to trimming and J lost 6 bases; unmatched junction nucleotides: 10. The CDR3 is 14 residues long. The germline V gene has CDR1 MDHEN and CDR2 SYDVKM. The CDR3 is CASRIQGFSAEAFF. In DNA, the CDR3 is TGTGCCAGCAGAATACAGGGGTTTAGCGCTGAAGCTTTCTTT.

This clone has more than one count but fewer than ten. Within the sample, other DNA sequences also encode this same CDR3. The chain employs TRBV7-6 and TRBJ2-2, with 7 nucleotides matching TRBD1. Germline V gene lookup returns CDR1 SGHVS and CDR2 FNYEAQ. V shed 5 bases, J shed 0 bases, and the junction held 3 bases outside the gene matches. The CDR3 totals 15 residues. CDR3 nucleotide sequence: TGTGCCAGCAGCCGGGACAGATCGAACACCGGGGAGCTGTTTTTT. This gives the protein CASSRDRSNTGELFF.

The CDR3: CASSLEGTSGRRNEQFF. CDR3 DNA sequence: TGTGCCAGCAGCTTAGAAGGAACTAGCGGGAGGAGGAATGAGCAGTTCTTC. This sequence joins TRBV7-2 and TRBJ2-1, with TRBD2 identical over 12 bases. CDR1 is SGHTA, CDR2 FQGNSA, per germline. The CDR3 length is 17 residues. V shed 1 base, J shed 7 bases, and the junction held 8 bases outside the gene matches.

V gene TRBV5-4 combines with J gene TRBJ1-2; D is possibly TRBD1 (6 bases). Trimming removed 3 bases from V and 3 bases from J, with 9 bases in between. The length of the CDR3 is 13 residues. The germline CDR1 and CDR2 sequences are SGHNT and YYREEE (reference sequence). CDR3 amino acids: CASSWTDYYGYTF. CDR3 sequence (DNA): TGTGCCAGCAGCTGGACAGACTACTATGGCTACACCTTC.

The chain joins TRBV5-1 to TRBJ2-3; TRBD1 matches at 7 bases. This CDR3 comprises 14 residues. Per the germline V gene, CDR1 is SGHRS and CDR2 is YFSETQ. With 4 bases clipped from V and 0 bases from J, the junction kept 2 bases outside the gene matches. The CDR3 sequence: CASSQDRSTDTQYF. CDR3 in DNA: TGCGCCAGCAGCCAGGACAGGAGCACAGATACGCAGTATTTT.

This chain links TRBV7-2 with TRBJ2-1, with 8 bases lining up with TRBD2. Unmatched junction bases numbered 11, after V lost 7 bases and J lost 6 bases. This CDR3 is 15 amino acids long. CDR1 and CDR2 from the germline V gene are SGHTA and FQGNSA. The CDR3 DNA is TGTGCCAGCAACAGAGTAGCGGGATCGGGCAATGAGCAGTTCTTC. Translation gives CASNRVAGSGNEQFF.

The table lists this clone with a count of one. V usage is TRBV27 and J usage is TRBJ2-6, with 8 bases that match TRBD1. The CDR3 spans 17 residues. Germline CDR1 and CDR2: MNHEY and SMNVEV (reference sequence). J gave up 1 base and V 4 bases, and 6 bases lay outside the gene matches. Here the CDR3 DNA reads TGTGCCAGCAGTTCCGCAGGGGGCAGATCTGGGGCCAACGTCCTGACTTTC. It specifies CASSSAGGRSGANVLTF. The full variable domain, rest sourced from reference TRBV27 and TRBJ2-6, is EAQVTQNPRYLITVTGKKLTVTCSQNMNHEYMSWYRQDPGLGLRQIYYSMNVEVTDKGDVPEGYKVSRKEKRNFPLILESPSPNQTSLYFCASSSAGGRSGANVLTFGAGSRLTVL.

This clone appeared a single time. CDR3 sequence: CASSLGPDTQYF. The CDR3 coding sequence is TGTGCCAGCAGTTTAGGGCCAGATACGCAGTATTTT. This rearrangement joins TRBV2 to TRBJ2-3; D not resolved. V was cut by 5 bases and J by 4 bases, with 7 bases left in between. Looked up from germline, CDR1 is SNHLY and CDR2 is FYNNEI. The CDR3 consists of 12 residues.

The rearrangement uses TRBV7-2 and TRBJ2-7; D unclear. CDR3 length: 12 residues. Germline values: CDR1 SGHTA, CDR2 FQGNSA. V shed 0 bases and J shed 8 bases, with 8 bases lying between them. The CDR3 DNA reads TGTGCCAGCAGCTTAGCCCCAGCTAAGCAGTACTTC. Its protein product is CASSLAPAKQYF.

V gene TRBV4-2 combines with J gene TRBJ1-5; 8 positions agree with TRBD1. This CDR3 is built from 15 residues. Germline values: CDR1 LGHNA, CDR2 YNFKEQ. The junction had 7 bases not matched to a gene; V was cut back by 2 bases and J by 7 bases. The CDR3 coding sequence is TGTGCCAGCAGCCAACCGGACAGGGTTAGCCAGCCCCAGCATTTT. Its translation is CASSQPDRVSQPQHF.

The CDR3 sequence is CASSRFTQNTGELFF. CDR3 nucleotide sequence: TGCGCCAGCAGCCGTTTCACCCAAAACACCGGGGAGCTGTTTTTT. This chain uses TRBV4-1 with TRBJ2-2; D unclear. CDR1 and CDR2 (germline): MGHRA, YSYEKL. The ends were cut back, 4 bases at V and 2 bases at J, with 11 bases in the middle. This CDR3 spans 15 amino acids.

V usage is TRBV4-2 and J usage is TRBJ1-2, with a tentative D call TRBD1 (6 bases). Germline CDR1 reads LGHNA; CDR2 reads YNFKEQ. This CDR3 region has 14 residues. Deletions cut 3 bases from V and 3 bases from J, with 11 bases between. The CDR3 here is CASSHPGQYYGYTF. CDR3 DNA sequence: TGTGCCAGCAGCCACCCTGGACAGTACTATGGCTACACCTTC.

The chain couples TRBV6-6 to TRBJ2-7, with 7 positions matching TRBD1. Germline V CDR1 and CDR2: MNHNY, SVGAGI (reference sequence). The CDR3 contains 15 residues. With 3 bases clipped from V and 2 bases from J, the junction kept 7 bases outside the gene matches. As DNA, the CDR3 is TGTGCCAGCAGTTATTGGGACAGAGAACCCTACGAGCAGTACTTC. It translates to CASSYWDREPYEQYF.

The chain joins TRBV4-3 to TRBJ2-3; D perhaps matches TRBD1 (5 bases). The CDR3 is 14 residues long. Germline V gives CDR1 LGHNA, CDR2 YSLEER. Trimming took 3 bases from V and 4 from J, leaving 11 bases between them. The chain's CDR3 is CASSQQGSADTQYF. The CDR3 region has the DNA TGCGCCAGCAGCCAGCAGGGTTCCGCAGATACGCAGTATTTT.

This clone turned up a few times. The chain employs TRBV2 and TRBJ1-5; 7 positions agree with TRBD1. Germline V gives CDR1 SNHLY, CDR2 FYNNEI. Trimming took 6 bases from V and 7 from J; bases not matched to a gene: 6. This CDR3 contains 13 residues. CDR3 DNA: TGTGCCAGCAGCCGGGACAGCCGGCAGCCCCAGCATTTT. Translated: CASSRDSRQPQHF.

V is TRBV5-6 and J is TRBJ2-1; D perhaps matches TRBD2 (6 bases). V was cut by 3 bases and J by 4 bases, with 8 bases left in between. Germline V gene sequence: CDR1 SGHDT, CDR2 YYEEEE. This CDR3 has 13 residues. The CDR3 nucleotides are TGTGCCAGCAGCTGGGACTTTTACAATGAGCAGTTCTTC. Its protein product is CASSWDFYNEQFF.

The V call is TRBV11-3, the J call TRBJ1-5; D remains unclear. The length of the CDR3 is 13 residues. Germline-derived CDR1 and CDR2 are SGHNT and YENEEA. Trimming removed 1 base at V and 4 bases at J, with 5 bases between. In DNA, the CDR3 is TGTGCCAGCAGCTTAGGAGAGAATCAGCCCCAGCATTTT. Residues: CASSLGENQPQHF. The full variable domain, in which reference TRBV11-3 and TRBJ1-5 provide the parts outside the CDR3, is EAGVVQSPRYKIIEKKQPVAFWCNPISGHNTLYWYLQNLGQGPELLIRYENEEAVDDSQLPKDRFSAERLKGVDSTLKIQPAELGDSAVYLCASSLGENQPQHFGDGTRLSIL.

The V gene is TRBV7-2, the J gene TRBJ2-5; 10 bases match TRBD2. Germline values: CDR1 SGHTA, CDR2 FQGNSA. Trimming removed 5 bases from V and 5 bases from J; junction bases left unmatched: 5. The CDR3 runs to 14 residues. CDR3 region: CASSPGLAKETQYF. DNA for the CDR3: TGTGCCAGCAGCCCGGGACTAGCGAAGGAGACCCAGTACTTC.

The V gene is TRBV28, the J gene TRBJ2-7; D is ambiguous. This CDR3 is built from 13 residues. Germline V CDR1 and CDR2: MDHEN, SYDVKM. The DNA for the CDR3 is TGTGCAAGCCGTCGACCATCCTCCTACGAGCAGTACTTC. The encoded protein is CASRRPSSYEQYF.

The chain uses TRBV5-4 and TRBJ2-1; TRBD1 might be the D (6 bases). The V gene's germline CDR1 is SGHNT and CDR2 YYREEE (reference sequence). The length of the CDR3 is 16 residues. The germline V and J ends were trimmed by 0 bases and 8 bases, with 18 bases remaining between them. The CDR3 DNA reads TGTGCCAGCAGCTTGGGGGTGGGACAAGGGCTCGATGAGCAGTTCTTC. It translates to CASSLGVGQGLDEQFF.

The rearrangement uses TRBV10-2 and TRBJ2-2, with D possibly matching TRBD1 (5 bases). CDR3 length: 14 amino acids. The ends were cut back, 2 bases at V and 4 bases at J, with 8 bases in the middle. CDR1 and CDR2 (germline): WSHSY, SAAADI. CDR3 DNA sequence: TGCGCCAGCAGTGAGGTGGGGCGCACCGGGGAGCTGTTTTTT. Translated: CASSEVGRTGELFF.

The chain combines TRBV4-2 with TRBJ1-5; 7 bases are shared with TRBD1. CDR1 is LGHNA and CDR2 is YNFKEQ in the germline V gene. The CDR3 is made up of 14 amino acids. J gave up 7 bases and V 1 base, and 4 bases lay outside the gene matches. The CDR3 sequence: CASSQGQGEQPQHF. The CDR3 DNA reads TGTGCCAGCAGCCAAGGACAGGGCGAACAGCCCCAGCATTTT.

Here the CDR3 reads CASSPAGISNQPQHF. CDR3 in DNA: TGTGCCAGCTCACCAGCAGGGATTAGCAATCAGCCCCAGCATTTT. The chain uses TRBV18 and TRBJ1-5, with D possibly matching TRBD1 (5 bases). Germline V lookup: CDR1 KGHSH, CDR2 LQKENI. This CDR3 is built from 15 residues. V dropped 2 bases and J dropped 0 bases, with 8 bases sitting between them.

V gene TRBV5-1 combines with J gene TRBJ1-2; 7 bases agree with TRBD1. Germline CDR1 reads SGHRS; CDR2 reads YFSETQ. This CDR3 contains 15 residues. V lost 0 bases, J lost 8 bases, and 10 bases stayed unmatched. CDR3 nucleotides: TGCGCCAGCAGCTTGGCCGAAGGACAGGATTGGGGCTACACCTTC. It translates to CASSLAEGQDWGYTF.

The V gene is TRBV7-8, the J gene TRBJ2-7; TRBD2 matches at 7 bases. CDR1 is SGHVS, CDR2 FQNEAQ, per germline. The CDR3 totals 15 residues. V dropped 5 bases and J dropped 3; count of bases not matched to a gene: 10. The chain's CDR3 is CASSPRDSGYYEQYF. The CDR3, as DNA: TGTGCCAGCAGCCCGCGAGATAGCGGGTACTACGAGCAGTACTTC.

The V call is TRBV21-1, the J call TRBJ2-1; the listed D gene, TRBD2, was not tested against the DNA. TRBV21-1 is listed as a pseudogene. The CDR3 covers 14 residues. In DNA, the CDR3 is TGTGCCAGCAGCAAAGTGGGGACTAGCGGGGAGCAGTTCTTC. As protein: CASSKVGTSGEQFF.

The chain joins TRBV10-3 to TRBJ2-7; either TRBD1 or TRBD2 may supply D (5 bases each). Germline V gene lookup returns CDR1 ENHRY and CDR2 SYGVKD. The V gene lost 8 bases and the J gene lost 4 bases, with 18 bases spanning the gap. CDR3 size: 14 residues. The CDR3 bases are TGTGCCATCCCCGAGTGGGGACGGAGATACGAGCAGTACTTC. Translating gives CAIPEWGRRYEQYF.